The rows below give T cell receptor beta chains drawn from one sample of a study of T cell responses to AZD1222 COVID-19 vaccine. TCRdb's copy holds only in-frame clones and misses some; the assay was immunoSEQ multiplex PCR. In the table there are more than 90,000 clones, 80% to 85% of which are singletons. Sequencing used peripheral blood, obtained on day 0 of AZD1222 vaccination. These receptors were taken from an adult in good health. CDR3s include the opening cysteine and the closing phenylalanine or tryptophan. The D gene is left open where the match is weak. Expanded clones are given a class, and other clones once, few, many or no size at all.

v_gene	d_gene	abundance	j_gene	len	CDR3nt	CDR3aa
TRBV5-1	.	once	TRBJ2-1	15	TGCGCCAGCAGCTTAGCCGGGACCGATTACAATGAGCAGTTCTTC	CASSLAGTDYNEQFF
TRBV28	.	.	TRBJ2-2	14	TGTGCCAGCAGTTCTTTCCCTGCCACCGGGGAGCTGTTTTTT	CASSSFPATGELFF
TRBV11-3	TRBD2	.	TRBJ2-1	16	TGTGCCAGCAGCTTAGGAGCTAGCGGACCCTACAATGAGCAGTTCTTC	CASSLGASGPYNEQFF
TRBV6-5	.	.	TRBJ1-1	15	TGTGCCAGCAGTTACTCGGGACTGATCAACACTGAAGCTTTCTTT	CASSYSGLINTEAFF
TRBV30	TRBD1	.	TRBJ1-2	12	TGTGCCTGGAGTGGGACAGGCTATGGCTACACCTTC	CAWSGTGYGYTF
TRBV27	TRBD1	.	TRBJ1-3	15	TGTGCCAGCAGTTTATCCAGGGGGCCTGGAAACACCATATATTTT	CASSLSRGPGNTIYF
TRBV7-8	TRBD1	.	TRBJ1-1	14	TGTGCCAGCAGCAGGAACCGGGACAGGTTTGAAGCTTTCTTT	CASSRNRDRFEAFF
TRBV7-2	TRBD2	.	TRBJ2-3	17	TGTGCCAGCAGCTCGCTCCTGACTAGCGGGAGAACAGATACGCAGTATTTT	CASSSLLTSGRTDTQYF
TRBV10-2	TRBD2	.	TRBJ2-1	14	TGCGCCAGCAGTTGGGGACTAGTGGGGAATGAGCAGTTCTTC	CASSWGLVGNEQFF
TRBV11-1	.	.	TRBJ2-5	13	TGTGCCAGCAGCTCCGGACAGCAGCAGACCCAGTACTTC	CASSSGQQQTQYF
TRBV19	.	.	TRBJ2-2	13	TGTGCCAGTAGTTGGACTTACGCCGGGGAGCTGTTTTTT	CASSWTYAGELFF
TRBV5-1	.	once	TRBJ2-5	15	TGCGCCAGCAGCTTTCAGGGTCTGGGTCGAGAGACCCAGTACTTC	CASSFQGLGRETQYF
TRBV6-5	.	.	TRBJ2-3	16	TGTGCCAGCAGTTACGGGTTAGAACCCGCAGCAGATACGCAGTATTTT	CASSYGLEPAADTQYF
TRBV3-1/TRBV3-2	TRBD2	.	TRBJ2-7	19	TGTGCCAGCAGCCAAGATCGCGCTAGCGGGAGGGCCTCCTGGGACGAGCAGTACTTC	CASSQDRASGRASWDEQYF
TRBV13	.	.	TRBJ1-2	12	TGTGCCAGCAGCGACCGTAACTATGGCTACACCTTC	CASSDRNYGYTF
TRBV7-9	.	.	TRBJ1-6	16	TGTGCCAGCAGCGCCCAACGGGACATAGTAAATTCACCCCTCCACTTT	CASSAQRDIVNSPLHF
TRBV28	TRBD1	few	TRBJ1-4	16	TGTGCCAGCAGTTCCGGAGTCGGGACAGGGGGGGAAAAACTGTTTTTT	CASSSGVGTGGEKLFF
TRBV19	.	.	TRBJ1-1	11	TGTGCCAGTAGGGTGGGAACTGAAGCTTTCTTT	CASRVGTEAFF
TRBV11-2	.	.	TRBJ1-1	14	TGTGCCAGCAGCTTAGCCGGAGCAAACACTGAAGCTTTCTTT	CASSLAGANTEAFF
TRBV7-7	TRBD1	.	TRBJ2-5	16	TGTGCTAGCAGCACGGACAGGTCCCGATACCAAGAGACCCAGTACTTC	CASSTDRSRYQETQYF
TRBV7-8	.	once	TRBJ1-6	16	TGTGCCAGCAGCTTCGGGAGGGGACGGACTAATTCACCCCTCCACTTT	CASSFGRGRTNSPLHF
TRBV6-5	.	.	TRBJ1-6	16	TGTGCCAGCAGTTACTCCAGGGGCGAGGGGAACTCACCCCTCCACTTT	CASSYSRGEGNSPLHF
TRBV7-8	TRBD2	.	TRBJ2-7	15	TGTGCCAGCAGCTTACGACTAGCGGGAGCGTACGAGCAGTACTTC	CASSLRLAGAYEQYF
TRBV27	.	.	TRBJ2-1	12	TGTGCCAGCAGTTTTGGGAGTGGTGAGCAGTTCTTC	CASSFGSGEQFF
TRBV6-5	.	.	TRBJ1-2	15	TGTGCCAGCAGTAACGACAGGTCCGAACTCTATGGCTACACCTTC	CASSNDRSELYGYTF
TRBV9	TRBD2	.	TRBJ2-3	15	TGTGCCAGCAGGGCCCCCGGACTAGAAGCAAATACGCAGTATTTT	CASRAPGLEANTQYF
TRBV7-9	.	.	TRBJ1-6	14	TGTGCCAGCAGCTTAGAGGGGTATGGGTCACCCCTCCACTTT	CASSLEGYGSPLHF
TRBV4-1	.	.	TRBJ1-2	14	TGCGCCAGCAGCCAAGGGGGAGGGTTCTATGGCTACACCTTC	CASSQGGGFYGYTF
TRBV9	.	.	TRBJ1-2	15	TGTGCCAGCAGCGTAGGAGGTTCAGGGCAGAGAGGCTACACCTTC	CASSVGGSGQRGYTF
TRBV19	TRBD1	once	TRBJ1-4	15	TGTGCCAGTAGTACACAGGGGCGAGGAAATGAAAAACTGTTTTTT	CASSTQGRGNEKLFF
TRBV9	TRBD1	few	TRBJ2-7	13	TGTGCCAGCAGCGCAGGGGGCTCCTACGAGCAGTACTTC	CASSAGGSYEQYF
TRBV6-5	.	few	TRBJ1-6	14	TGTGCCAGCAGGGGAACAGGGACGGGTTCACCCCTCCACTTT	CASRGTGTGSPLHF
TRBV4-2	TRBD2	.	TRBJ2-7	15	TGTGCCAGCAGCCATCCCGGACTAGCGGGAGGCGAGCAGTACTTC	CASSHPGLAGGEQYF
TRBV5-6	.	.	TRBJ2-2	12	TGTGCCAGCAGCTTGTTGGCCCGGGAGCTGTTTTTT	CASSLLARELFF
TRBV15	TRBD2	.	TRBJ2-1	17	TGTGCCACCAGCAGAGATCTGCAACTAGCGGGATACAATGAGCAGTTCTTC	CATSRDLQLAGYNEQFF
TRBV6-6	.	.	TRBJ2-5	15	TGTGCCAGCAGTTACCTAGGGGCGTCGGGAGAGACCCAGTACTTC	CASSYLGASGETQYF
TRBV6-5	TRBD1	.	TRBJ1-1	12	TGTGCCAGCAGTCCCCTCGACAGGGTAGCTTTCTTT	CASSPLDRVAFF
TRBV5-1	TRBD2	.	TRBJ2-1	15	TGCGCCAGCAGCTTGGTAGCGGGTTCCTACAATGAGCAGTTCTTC	CASSLVAGSYNEQFF
TRBV2	TRBD1	.	TRBJ1-5	16	TGTGCCAGCAGGGTTTTCGGCAGGGGGCAGGGGCAGCCCCAGCATTTT	CASRVFGRGQGQPQHF
TRBV5-8	.	.	TRBJ1-1	15	TGTGCCAGCAGCTCCTGGGAAGTGATGAACACTGAAGCTTTCTTT	CASSSWEVMNTEAFF
TRBV5-3	.	.	TRBJ2-3	11	TGTGCCAGAAGCCACACAGATACGCAGTATTTT	CARSHTDTQYF
TRBV7-2	.	once	TRBJ1-1	13	TGTGCCAGCAGCGCGACCAGGGACACTGAAGCTTTCTTT	CASSATRDTEAFF
TRBV3-1/TRBV3-2	.	few	TRBJ1-1	16	TGTGCCAGCAGCCAAAGTTGGGGGCGCGTTCGTACTGAAGCTTTCTTT	CASSQSWGRVRTEAFF
TRBV30	TRBD2	.	TRBJ2-6	16	TGTGCCTGGGATAGCGGGCACTCCTCTGGGGCCAACGTCCTGACTTTC	CAWDSGHSSGANVLTF
TRBV4-1	TRBD2	.	TRBJ2-7	18	TGCGCCAGCAGCCAAGAAGGGGTGGGCGGGAGGGGGCCCTACGAGCAGTACTTC	CASSQEGVGGRGPYEQYF
TRBV28	.	.	TRBJ1-2	13	TGTGCCAGCAGCAAGGGGTCCTCCTATGGCTACACCTTC	CASSKGSSYGYTF
TRBV5-1	TRBD1	.	TRBJ2-1	14	TGCGCCAGCAGCGAGGGACAGGGGACTGGTGAGCAGTTCTTC	CASSEGQGTGEQFF
TRBV5-1	.	.	TRBJ2-1	14	TGCGCCAGCAGCTTGAATCCTAACTACAATGAGCAGTTCTTC	CASSLNPNYNEQFF
TRBV6-5	.	.	TRBJ1-1	13	TGTGCCAGCAGTAAGGGAATGAACACTGAAGCTTTCTTT	CASSKGMNTEAFF
TRBV29-1	.	.	TRBJ1-4	14	TGCAGCGTGGGGGGAATAGGATCAGGGGAAAAACTGTTTTTT	CSVGGIGSGEKLFF
TRBV14	.	.	TRBJ2-5	15	TGTGCCAGCAGCCCCCTCGGGAGCAGCCAAGAGACCCAGTACTTC	CASSPLGSSQETQYF
TRBV3-1/TRBV3-2	.	.	TRBJ1-2	15	TGTGCCAGCAGCCAAGCTTATGGGGGCGCTGATGGCTACACCTTC	CASSQAYGGADGYTF
TRBV7-2	.	once	TRBJ1-2	13	TGTGCCAGCAGCCCAGGGGCTAACTATGGCTACACCTTC	CASSPGANYGYTF
TRBV19	.	.	TRBJ2-3	15	TGTGCCAGTAGGGAGGCCCCGTCCGGCTTGGATACGCAGTATTTT	CASREAPSGLDTQYF
TRBV28	TRBD1	few	TRBJ2-5	15	TGTGCCAGCAGTTTGACGACAGGGTCGGGAGAGACCCAGTACTTC	CASSLTTGSGETQYF
TRBV6-5	.	.	TRBJ2-3	14	TGTGCCAGCAGGCCGACAGAACACACAGATACGCAGTATTTT	CASRPTEHTDTQYF
TRBV6-1	.	few	TRBJ2-5	13	TGTGCCAGCGGTGATCAGGGATGGGAGACCCAGTACTTC	CASGDQGWETQYF
TRBV11-1	.	many	TRBJ1-1	13	TGTGCCAGCAGCTTAACTCTGAACACTGAAGCTTTCTTT	CASSLTLNTEAFF